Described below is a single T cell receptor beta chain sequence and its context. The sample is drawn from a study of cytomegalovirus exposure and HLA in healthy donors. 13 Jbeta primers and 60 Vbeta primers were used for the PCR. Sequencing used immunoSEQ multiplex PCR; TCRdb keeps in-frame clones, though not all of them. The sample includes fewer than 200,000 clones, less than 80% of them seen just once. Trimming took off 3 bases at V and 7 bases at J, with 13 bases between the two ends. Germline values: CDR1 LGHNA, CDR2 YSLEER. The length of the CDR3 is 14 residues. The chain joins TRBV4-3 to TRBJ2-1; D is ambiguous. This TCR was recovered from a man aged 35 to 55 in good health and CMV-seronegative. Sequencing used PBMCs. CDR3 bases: TGCGCCAGCAGCCAGGTAACGCTGCTAAATGAGCAGTTCTTC. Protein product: CASSQVTLLNEQFF.